These 2 T cell receptor beta chains came from one sample sequenced in a study of blood T cell repertoires in COVID-19 (dated by TCRdb to 2019 to 2021). Library prep was done by the immunoSEQ multiplex PCR assay. The clones in this table, taken by TCRdb from immuneACCESS, are in-frame only. Not every clone is retained; where verified, under half of the shortfall comes from an unresolved V gene, and the cause of the rest is unknown. The sample profile shows around 250,000 clones; about four fifths of them were found once. The top ten constitute 1.5% of the sample. Material: peripheral blood. The receptors here all came from a woman in her forties who had recovered from COVID-19.

This chain links TRBV11-3 with TRBJ2-2, with TRBD1 identical over 7 bases. CDR1 and CDR2 (germline): SGHNT, YENEEA. This CDR3 has 16 amino acids. Losses at the gene ends were 5 bases for V and 2 bases for J; bases not matched to a gene: 8. The CDR3 loop is CASSPRTGTNTGELFF. The CDR3 DNA follows: TGTGCCAGCAGCCCCCGGACAGGAACAAACACCGGGGAGCTGTTTTTT.

The V gene is TRBV27, the J gene TRBJ2-7, with TRBD1 matching over 7 bases. V gave up 5 bases and J gave up 6 bases; unmatched junction bases: 13. Germline-derived CDR1 and CDR2 are MNHEY and SMNVEV (reference sequence). CDR3 length: 15 amino acids. The chain's CDR3 is CASSLARTGGGEQYF. The CDR3 region has the DNA TGTGCCAGCAGTCTGGCGAGGACAGGCGGCGGCGAGCAGTACTTC.